This record concerns one TCR beta chain sequence. Its antigen remains unknown. Treatment specified: some 19 received Ad26.COV2.S at low or high dose, single or two shots; 5 received placebo; per-sample allocation not given. Specimen acquisition occurred on day 63 following the initial vaccine or placebo injection. Using immunoSEQ multiplex PCR, the repertoire was profiled, and TCRdb retains in-frame clones only, with some absent. The sample yields a few hundred thousand clones, roughly 88% seen once. The sample belongs to a study of Ad26.COV2.S vaccination and SARS-CoV-2 variants. Regarding the study as a whole: Similar non-spike TCR breadth was observed in recipients of vaccine and of placebo.

The length of the CDR3 is 14 residues. The ends lost 1 base at V and 7 bases at J; junction bases unmatched: 5. The germline V gene has CDR1 MNHEY and CDR2 SVGEGT. This sample comprised peripheral blood, obtained in a trial of Ad26.COV2.S vaccine versus placebo. V is TRBV6-2 or TRBV6-3 and J is TRBJ1-1; 8 nucleotides line up with TRBD1. The clonotype was recovered from a person between 18 and 59 years old who received the Ad26.COV2.S COVID-19 vaccine or a placebo. CDR3 bases: TGTGCCAGCAGTTACTTCGGTACAGGGGGTGAAGCTTTCTTT. Protein product: CASSYFGTGGEAFF.